The 4 T cell receptor beta chains listed next were all sequenced from one sample in a study of cytomegalovirus exposure and HLA in healthy donors. Clones were sequenced by immunoSEQ multiplex PCR, and TCRdb holds only the in-frame ones, with some missing. The data hold 150,000 or so clones, with around 81% observed a single time. Input material: PBMCs. The receptors derive from a man aged 25 to 45 in good health and CMV-seropositive.

The rearrangement joins TRBV10-3 to TRBJ1-3, with TRBD1 as a possible D gene (5 bases). The V and J ends lost 0 bases and 4 bases respectively, with 7 bases between them. Germline V gives CDR1 ENHRY, CDR2 SYGVKD. CDR3 length equals 14 residues. The CDR3 protein is CAISESGHGNTIYF. CDR3 bases: TGTGCCATCAGTGAGTCCGGACACGGAAACACCATATATTTT.

The rearrangement links TRBV5-1 to TRBJ1-5, with a tentative D call TRBD1 (6 bases). This CDR3 has 15 residues. V lost 2 bases to trimming and J lost 4 bases, with 13 bases between them. CDR1 and CDR2 from the germline V gene are SGHRS and YFSETQ. The CDR3 bases are TGCGCCAGCAGCTTACAGGGTGGGTCAAATCAGCCCCAGCATTTT. Protein product: CASSLQGGSNQPQHF. The full variable domain, completed using reference TRBV5-1 and TRBJ1-5, is KAGVTQTPRYLIKTRGQQVTLSCSPISGHRSVSWYQQTPGQGLQFLFEYFSETQRNKGNFPGRFSGRQFSNSRSEMNVSTLELGDSALYLCASSLQGGSNQPQHFGDGTRLSIL.

This chain links TRBV18 with TRBJ2-3; D gene unclear. Per the germline V gene, CDR1 is KGHSH and CDR2 is LQKENI. This CDR3 comprises 12 residues. The V end lost 4 bases, the J end lost 6 bases, and 8 bases lay between the germline ends. The CDR3 DNA reads as TGTGCCAGCTCACTGCCTCAGGATACGCAGTATTTT. Its protein is CASSLPQDTQYF.

V gene TRBV19 combines with J gene TRBJ2-1, with 14 bases matching TRBD2. Per the germline V gene, CDR1 is LNHDA and CDR2 is SQIVND (reference sequence). J lost 6 bases, V lost 3 bases, and 7 bases had no gene match. This CDR3 comprises 17 residues. For the CDR3, the DNA is TGTGCCAGTAGTATTAGACTAGCGGGGGGGCAAATCAATGAGCAGTTCTTC. Encoded protein: CASSIRLAGGQINEQFF.